Listed here is a single T cell receptor beta chain. Trimming removed 4 bases from V and 2 bases from J; junction bases left unmatched: 9. The CDR3 has 16 amino acids. The germline V gene encodes CDR1 MNHNY and CDR2 SVGAGI (reference sequence). PCR used 60 Vbeta primers and 13 Jbeta primers. Profiling relied on immunoSEQ multiplex PCR, and the TCRdb table lists in-frame clones only, not all of them. The sample has tens of thousands of clones; roughly 80% are singletons. This entry comes from a study of cytomegalovirus exposure and HLA in healthy donors. This clonotype was sampled from a middle-aged woman in good health and CMV-seropositive. The gene calls are TRBV6-6 and TRBJ2-3; 7 bases are shared with TRBD2. The sample was PBMCs. CDR3 sequence: CASSSPWGGLTDTQYF. DNA for the CDR3: TGTGCCAGCAGTTCCCCTTGGGGGGGTCTCACAGATACGCAGTATTTT.